This note documents a single T cell receptor beta chain sequence. The table came from immunoSEQ multiplex PCR; TCRdb's copy has only in-frame clones and leaves some out. The sample has roughly 180,000 clones; around 86% are singletons. The record originates from a study of blood T cell repertoires in COVID-19. The cohort comprised adults aged roughly 18 to 95 years residing in about two dozen US areas. Participants' own reports of clinical history determined their cohort assignment. The CDR3 totals 18 residues. CDR1 SGHRS and CDR2 YFSETQ come from the germline V gene. The V gene end was trimmed by 1 base and the J gene end by 3 bases; junction bases not matched to a gene: 15.

Sequenced sample: PBMCs or T cells enriched from blood (not recorded which). This sequence was found in a woman in her thirties who had recovered from COVID-19. This chain links TRBV5-1 with TRBJ2-7; TRBD2 aligns across 8 bases. The chain's CDR3 is CASSLFPGGPSLDYEQYF. In DNA form, the CDR3 reads TGCGCCAGCAGCTTGTTCCCGGGAGGGCCGAGCTTAGACTACGAGCAGTACTTC.